Each of the 31 T cell receptor beta chains below was sequenced from the same sample in a study of cytomegalovirus exposure and HLA in healthy donors. The PCR ran on 60 Vbeta and 13 Jbeta primers. This table comes from immunoSEQ multiplex PCR, and its TCRdb copy is limited to in-frame clones, with some not included. The sample includes 100,000 to 150,000 clones, 75% to 90% of them seen just once. The specimen sequenced was PBMCs. All receptors come from a man between 45 and 60 years old in good health and CMV-seronegative.

This clone was observed a handful of times. The CDR3 loop is CASSWEEGEQFF. In DNA form, the CDR3 reads TGTGCCAGCAGCTGGGAGGAGGGTGAGCAGTTCTTC. This chain joins TRBV14 and TRBJ2-1; D possibly corresponds to TRBD2 (6 bases). V was cut by 5 bases and J by 9 bases, with 11 bases left in between. The CDR3 is 12 amino acids. CDR1 is SGHDN and CDR2 is FVKESK in the germline V gene.

The chain uses TRBV5-6 and TRBJ2-3; D remains unclear. CDR3 length: 14 residues. CDR1 SGHDT and CDR2 YYEEEE come from the germline V gene. The V and J ends lost 2 bases and 4 bases respectively, with 11 bases between them. Here the CDR3 reads CASSFTYQSDTQYF. The CDR3 nucleotides read TGTGCCAGCAGCTTTACGTACCAGTCAGATACGCAGTATTTT.

This chain connects TRBV19 to TRBJ2-7, with TRBD1 as a possible D gene (6 bases). Deletions cut 7 bases from V and 4 bases from J, with 17 bases between. CDR1 is LNHDA, CDR2 SQIVND, per germline (reference sequence). The CDR3 is 14 amino acids. CDR3 residues: CASKTGHGRYEQYF. The CDR3 region has the DNA TGTGCCAGTAAAACGGGACATGGAAGGTACGAGCAGTACTTC. Full variable domain (outside the CDR3, taken from reference TRBV19 and TRBJ2-7): DGGITQSPKYLFRKEGQNVTLSCEQNLNHDAMYWYRQDPGQGLRLIYYSQIVNDFQKGDIAEGYSVSREKKESFPLTVTSAQKNPTAFYLCASKTGHGRYEQYFGPGTRLTVT.

This clone has just one count. V usage is TRBV19 and J usage is TRBJ1-5; D possibly corresponds to TRBD1 (5 bases). Trimming stripped 5 bases from V and 0 bases from J, with 8 bases between. Germline CDR1 reads LNHDA; CDR2 reads SQIVND (reference sequence). The length of the CDR3 is 14 residues. CDR3 region: CASSDRDSNQPQHF. The CDR3 DNA is TGTGCCAGTAGTGACAGAGATAGCAATCAGCCCCAGCATTTT.

The chain links TRBV4-1 to TRBJ2-7; possible D gene TRBD2, 5 bases. The germline V and J ends were trimmed by 1 base and 5 bases, with 15 bases remaining between them. This CDR3 has 15 residues. CDR1 and CDR2 from the germline V gene are MGHRA and YSYEKL. The CDR3 DNA is TGCGCCAGCAGCCAAGTTGAGCGGATGGTCCACGAGCAGTACTTC. It yields the protein CASSQVERMVHEQYF.

CDR3 sequence: CASEGRINEKLFF. CDR3 nucleotides: TGTGCCAGTGAGGGCAGGATCAATGAAAAACTGTTTTTT. The rearrangement joins TRBV19 to TRBJ1-4; D is unclear. The V end lost 8 bases, the J end lost 5 bases, and 12 bases lay between the germline ends. CDR3 length equals 13 residues. Germline V CDR1 and CDR2: LNHDA, SQIVND (reference sequence).

V usage is TRBV30 and J usage is TRBJ2-5; the match to TRBD1 covers 9 bases. The CDR3 totals 13 residues. With 6 bases clipped from V and 6 bases from J, the junction kept 8 bases outside the gene matches. CDR1 is GTSNPN and CDR2 is SVGIG in the germline V gene (reference sequence). The CDR3 DNA is TGTGCCTGCCAGGGACAGGGCCCCAAGACCCAGTACTTC. Protein: CACQGQGPKTQYF.

The chain uses TRBV5-4 and TRBJ2-5, with TRBD2 matching over 8 bases. Trimming removed 4 bases from V and 2 bases from J; junction bases left unmatched: 7. This CDR3 spans 15 amino acids. Germline-derived CDR1 and CDR2 are SGHNT and YYREEE (reference sequence). The CDR3 here is CASSKGSGNQETQYF. CDR3 in DNA: TGTGCCAGCAGCAAGGGTAGCGGGAATCAAGAGACCCAGTACTTC.

This chain uses TRBV7-9 with TRBJ2-3; D call uncertain. The CDR3 loop spans 14 amino acids. CDR1 SEHNR and CDR2 FQNEAQ come from the germline V gene (reference sequence). Trimming took off 2 bases at V and 4 bases at J, with 10 bases between the two ends. CDR3 loop: CASSLFTTPDTQYF. The DNA of the CDR3 is TGTGCCAGCAGCTTATTTACGACTCCAGATACGCAGTATTTT.

In nucleotides, the CDR3 is TGTGCCAGCAGAGCCGGGACTAGCGGGAGTAATACGCAGTATTTT. This translates into CASRAGTSGSNTQYF. The gene calls are TRBV25-1 and TRBJ2-3; 14 nucleotides line up with TRBD2. The V and J ends lost 6 bases and 7 bases, in that order; junction bases with no gene match: 6. Germline values: CDR1 MGHDK, CDR2 SYGVNS. The CDR3 has 15 amino acids.

CDR3 coding DNA: TGCAGCGTTGAATCGACAGGGAGCTACGAGCAGTACTTC. Translating it yields CSVESTGSYEQYF. This sequence joins TRBV29-1 and TRBJ2-7; 7 nucleotides align to TRBD1. Germline CDR1 and CDR2: SQVTM and ANQGSEA. J gave up 3 bases and V 2 bases, and 4 bases lay outside the gene matches. CDR3 size: 13 residues.

This clone occurred a few times. This chain links TRBV10-3 with TRBJ2-5, with 12 positions matching TRBD2. Trimming cost V 10 bases and J 5 bases; bases outside gene matches: 14. In germline, CDR1 is ENHRY, CDR2 SYGVKD. The CDR3 is made up of 16 amino acids. CDR3 coding DNA: TGTGCCACCCTAACGGCTAGCGGGGGGGCTGGGGAGACCCAGTACTTC. The encoded protein is CATLTASGGAGETQYF.

The rearrangement joins TRBV19 to TRBJ1-3; tentatively, D is TRBD1 (6 bases). V was pared by 10 bases and J by 3 bases, with 19 bases between. The CDR3 has 15 amino acids. Germline assignment: CDR1 LNHDA and CDR2 SQIVND (reference sequence). The DNA for the CDR3 is TGTGCCACCTCGAAAGCCGGGACACTTGGAAACACCATATATTTT. It encodes CATSKAGTLGNTIYF.

The chain carries TRBV19 and TRBJ2-7, with D possibly TRBD1 on 6 matching bases. CDR3 size: 15 residues. Germline V gene lookup returns CDR1 LNHDA and CDR2 SQIVND (reference sequence). The germline V and J ends were trimmed by 9 bases and 1 base, with 19 bases remaining between them. The CDR3 region has the DNA TGTGCCAGCAGAGAGACGGGCAGGGGTTCCTACGAGCAGTACTTC. Its translation is CASRETGRGSYEQYF.

The genes are TRBV11-2 and TRBJ2-7, with 8 bases matching TRBD1. CDR1 and CDR2 from the germline V gene are SGHAT and FQNNGV. J lost 1 base, V lost 5 bases, and 4 bases had no gene match. This CDR3 contains 14 residues. CDR3 region: CASSPDRVSYEQYF. CDR3 coding DNA: TGTGCCAGCAGCCCGGACAGGGTTTCCTACGAGCAGTACTTC.

This clone appeared a single time. The genes are TRBV5-8 and TRBJ2-7, with TRBD1 as a possible D gene (5 bases). Looked up from germline, CDR1 is SGHTS and CDR2 is YDEGEE. V gave up 5 bases and J gave up 4 bases, with 10 bases separating them. This CDR3 comprises 12 residues. The DNA for the CDR3 is TGTGCCAGCAGGGGGCTGGTGTACGAGCAGTACTTC. This translates into CASRGLVYEQYF.

The chain links TRBV5-4 to TRBJ2-2; D unclear. V was trimmed by 3 bases and J by 2 bases, leaving 8 bases between them. CDR1 and CDR2 (germline): SGHNT, YYREEE (reference sequence). CDR3 size: 14 residues. This CDR3 is CASSYIGNTGELFF. The CDR3, as DNA: TGTGCCAGCAGCTATATCGGTAACACCGGGGAGCTGTTTTTT.

The CDR3, as DNA: TGTGCCAGCTCCCCGCAGGGTGATGGCTACACCTTC. Amino acid sequence: CASSPQGDGYTF. V and J are TRBV28 and TRBJ1-2; maybe TRBD1 (5 bases). The CDR3 totals 12 residues. The germline V gene has CDR1 MDHEN and CDR2 SYDVKM. V lost 8 bases, J lost 6 bases, and 13 bases lay in between.

The chain uses TRBV7-8 and TRBJ1-5; D gene unclear. The CDR3 length is 15 residues. Trimming removed 5 bases from V and 6 bases from J, with 17 bases in between. The germline V gene has CDR1 SGHVS and CDR2 FQNEAQ. The CDR3 bases are TGTGCCAGCAGCCCCGCCCGCGGGCGGCGTCAGCCCCAGCATTTT. Its protein product is CASSPARGRRQPQHF.

On this clone: The sample contains more than one DNA sequence encoding this CDR3. CDR3 coding DNA: TGTGCCAGCAGCTTATCTCCGGAGGCGCCCCTCCACTTT. This codes for CASSLSPEAPLHF. The chain is built from TRBV7-9 and TRBJ1-6; D uncertain. V was cut by 2 bases and J by 13 bases, with 12 bases left in between. CDR1 is SEHNR, CDR2 FQNEAQ, per germline (reference sequence). The CDR3 is made up of 13 amino acids.

The rearrangement links TRBV28 to TRBJ2-2, with D perhaps matching TRBD2 (6 bases). Germline V lookup: CDR1 MDHEN, CDR2 SYDVKM. The V end lost 7 bases, the J end lost 1 base, and 13 bases lay between the germline ends. The CDR3 has 15 amino acids. CDR3 nucleotides: TGTGCCAGCATTGAATCGCGGGGGAACACCGGGGAGCTGTTTTTT. It translates to CASIESRGNTGELFF.

The chain joins TRBV28 to TRBJ2-7; D perhaps matches TRBD1 (5 bases). Trimming stripped 6 bases from V and 5 bases from J, with 14 bases between. The CDR3 extends over 13 amino acids. Germline V lookup: CDR1 MDHEN, CDR2 SYDVKM. The CDR3 is CASRRPVGHEQYF. In DNA form, the CDR3 reads TGTGCCAGCAGGAGACCTGTGGGGCACGAGCAGTACTTC. Full variable domain (outside the CDR3, taken from reference TRBV28 and TRBJ2-7): DVKVTQSSRYLVKRTGEKVFLECVQDMDHENMFWYRQDPGLGLRLIYFSYDVKMKEKGDIPEGYSVSREKKERFSLILESASTNQTSMYLCASRRPVGHEQYFGPGTRLTVT.

The gene calls are TRBV12-5 and TRBJ2-3, with 10 nucleotides matching TRBD1. This CDR3 spans 14 amino acids. Germline CDR1 reads LGHNT; CDR2 reads FRNRAP. Trimming removed 6 bases from V and 4 bases from J; junction bases left unmatched: 4. CDR3 protein: CASGRDRGPDTQYF. Written as DNA, the CDR3 is TGTGCTAGTGGGCGGGACAGGGGCCCAGATACGCAGTATTTT.

The CDR3 DNA is TGTGCCAGCTCACTTTCAGGGTTTGAAAAACTGTTTTTT. Its translation: CASSLSGFEKLFF. The J gene is TRBJ1-4, the V gene TRBV18, with D possibly TRBD1 on 5 matching bases. The CDR3 extends over 13 amino acids. Trimming cost V 4 bases and J 7 bases, with 10 bases left between them. From germline, CDR1 is KGHSH and CDR2 LQKENI. Based on the CDR3 plus reference TRBV18 and TRBJ1-4, the full variable domain is NAGVMQNPRHLVRRRGQEARLRCSPMKGHSHVYWYRQLPEEGLKFMVYLQKENIIDESGMPKERFSAEFPKEGPSILRIQQVVRGDSAAYFCASSLSGFEKLFFGSGTQLSVL.

As concerns this clone: The same CDR3 also results from other DNA sequences found in this sample. The J gene is TRBJ2-7, the V gene TRBV6-5; TRBD1 might be the D (5 bases). Germline V gene sequence: CDR1 MNHEY, CDR2 SVGAGI. The CDR3 runs to 11 residues. V lost 8 bases and J 3 bases, leaving 8 bases between the germline ends. The CDR3 nucleotides are TGTGCCAGCTCCACAGGCTACGAGCAGTACTTC. It yields the protein CASSTGYEQYF.

The rearrangement uses TRBV27 and TRBJ2-5; no reliable D call. Trimming removed 1 base at V and 1 base at J, with 7 bases between. CDR1 MNHEY and CDR2 SMNVEV come from the germline V gene (reference sequence). This CDR3 spans 14 amino acids. CDR3 in amino acids: CASSLWSTQETQYF. The CDR3 nucleotides read TGTGCCAGCAGTTTATGGTCTACCCAAGAGACCCAGTACTTC.

The V and J genes are TRBV12-5 and TRBJ2-3, with D possibly matching TRBD1 (7 bases). Germline V gene lookup returns CDR1 LGHNT and CDR2 FRNRAP. The CDR3 has 16 residues. V lost 6 bases and J 0 bases, leaving 16 bases between the germline ends. CDR3 DNA: TGTGCTAGTGGCCCCTCGACAGGGACTAGCACAGATACGCAGTATTTT. Protein: CASGPSTGTSTDTQYF.

The chain uses TRBV29-1 and TRBJ2-3; 11 bases agree with TRBD2. The ends lost 7 bases at V and 3 bases at J; junction bases unmatched: 15. The CDR3 totals 17 residues. CDR1 SQVTM and CDR2 ANQGSEA come from the germline V gene. CDR3 sequence: CSAIVRLAGTGTDTQYF. CDR3 in DNA: TGCAGCGCAATAGTCAGACTAGCGGGAACAGGAACAGATACGCAGTATTTT.

This chain joins TRBV29-1 and TRBJ1-1; D is perhaps TRBD1 (5 bases). Deletions cut 3 bases from V and 7 bases from J, with 12 bases between. The CDR3 length is 12 residues. From germline, CDR1 is SQVTM and CDR2 ANQGSEA. The CDR3 is CSVEVQASEAFF. In DNA, the CDR3 is TGCAGCGTTGAGGTACAGGCAAGTGAAGCTTTCTTT.

This clone was picked up one time. The chain carries TRBV7-3 and TRBJ2-5, with D tentatively TRBD2 (5 bases). This CDR3 spans 14 amino acids. The V gene's germline CDR1 is SGHTA and CDR2 FQGTGA. Trimming removed 2 bases at V and 2 bases at J, with 9 bases between. CDR3 residues: CASSLHPGQETQYF. DNA for the CDR3: TGTGCCAGCAGCTTACACCCGGGACAAGAGACCCAGTACTTC.

The rearrangement uses TRBV28 and TRBJ2-3; 12 bases agree with TRBD2. CDR3 length equals 17 residues. J lost 10 bases, V lost 3 bases, and 14 bases had no gene match. Per germline, CDR1 MDHEN and CDR2 SYDVKM. The CDR3 is CASSLRRTSGAQGAQYF. The CDR3 DNA is TGTGCCAGCAGTTTGCGCAGGACTAGCGGGGCCCAGGGGGCGCAGTATTTT.